What follows are 3 T cell receptor beta chains derived from one specimen sequenced in a study of T cells expressing NK-cell markers. One entry per CDR3 protein, without DNA, is what TCRdb gives after re-calling the 5' RACE reads. The listing records approximately 460,000 distinct CDR3 sequences. The sample consisted of blood T cells: a sorted CD56 or NKG2C T cell subset, CD4+ or CD8+ T cells, or bulk PBMC T cells (not recorded which). These receptors came from a woman aged 18 to 75 in good health.

The chain joins TRBV5-5 to TRBJ2-1; the D call of TRBD1 rests on TCRdb alone, since no DNA is present to check it. In germline, CDR1 is SGHKS, CDR2 YYEKEE (reference sequence). The CDR3 extends over 16 amino acids. CDR3: CASSSPGLGSYNEQFF.

The chain recombines TRBV6-1 with TRBJ2-3; TCRdb returns TRBD1, unconfirmable since there is no DNA. CDR3 length: 14 amino acids. CDR1 and CDR2 (germline): MNHNS, SASEGT. This CDR3 is CASRNPGRGWAQYF.

The chain joins TRBV6-1 to TRBJ2-1; the TCRdb call, TRBD1, lacks DNA for checking. Germline V gene lookup returns CDR1 MNHNS and CDR2 SASEGT. There are 16 residues in the CDR3. The CDR3 spells CASSPTLGRGDNEQFF.